Presented here are 8 T cell receptor beta chains from one specimen sequenced in a study of CD8+ T cells in alopecia areata. Reverse transcription of extracted RNA yielded cDNA, which provided the sequencing template. Data came from immunoSEQ multiplex PCR; TCRdb stores just in-frame clones and leaves some out. The sample includes approximately 200,000 clones, 60% to 70% of them seen just once. Specified treatment: oral pan-JAK inhibitor, 5-10 mg twice daily. The sample consisted of CD4+ T cells sorted from blood, taken at week 4, from a patient treated with tofacitinib. The receptors here all came from a human donor with alopecia areata.

The chain employs TRBV5-1 and TRBJ1-5, with no clear D. This CDR3 has 15 amino acids. Per the germline V gene, CDR1 is SGHRS and CDR2 is YFSETQ. V was cut by 0 bases and J by 6 bases, with 13 bases left in between. The CDR3 region has the DNA TGCGCCAGCAGCTTGGACCCAGTGAACCCTCAGCCCCAGCATTTT. Its translation: CASSLDPVNPQPQHF.

The chain recombines TRBV29-1 with TRBJ1-6, with 8 bases aligning to TRBD1. The junction had 8 bases not matched to a gene; V was cut back by 4 bases and J by 9 bases. Germline loops: CDR1 SQVTM, CDR2 ANQGSEA. This CDR3 is 14 amino acids long. CDR3 DNA sequence: TGCAGCGTTGGCGACAGGGGTATAAGTTCACCCCTCCACTTT. Translating gives CSVGDRGISSPLHF.

The DNA for the CDR3 is TGTGCCAGCAGTGAATGGGGGTACAGGGGCTACGAGCAGTACTTC. Protein sequence: CASSEWGYRGYEQYF. This chain links TRBV25-1 with TRBJ2-7; 7 bases are shared with TRBD1. The germline gives CDR1 MGHDK, CDR2 SYGVNS. V gave up 1 base and J gave up 3 bases; unmatched junction bases: 6. The CDR3 extends over 15 amino acids.

The V and J genes are TRBV30 and TRBJ1-2, with D unresolved. Germline V gene data show CDR1 as GTSNPN and CDR2 as SVGIG (reference sequence). The CDR3 consists of 13 residues. The V and J ends lost 4 bases and 4 bases respectively, with 13 bases between them. The CDR3 DNA reads as TGTGCCTGGACCCGGCAGCACTCCTATGGCTACACCTTC. This sequence encodes CAWTRQHSYGYTF.

The genes are TRBV4-1 and TRBJ1-1; D is undetermined. The V gene lost 3 bases and the J gene lost 7 bases, with 9 bases spanning the gap. The germline V gene encodes CDR1 MGHRA and CDR2 YSYEKL. The CDR3 runs 12 residues. The CDR3 nucleotides are TGCGCCAGCAGCCAGTTGTTAGGTGAAGCTTTCTTT. As protein: CASSQLLGEAFF.

The V call is TRBV7-2, the J call TRBJ2-3, with TRBD2 matching 7 bases. The J segment lost 0 bases and the V segment lost 5 bases, leaving 5 bases of the junction unmatched. This CDR3 is 15 amino acids long. Germline CDR1 reads SGHTA; CDR2 reads FQGNSA. CDR3 amino acids: CASSPGEGSTDTQYF. The CDR3, as DNA: TGTGCCAGCAGCCCCGGGGAGGGTAGCACAGATACGCAGTATTTT.

This clone was detected once. J is TRBJ1-1 and V is TRBV28, with a possible D match to TRBD1 (5 bases). Trimming took off 1 base at V and 11 bases at J, with 14 bases between the two ends. CDR1 and CDR2 (germline): MDHEN, SYDVKM. The CDR3 is made up of 13 amino acids. CDR3: CASSLSGPLEAFF. The DNA of the CDR3 is TGTGCCAGCAGTTTATCGGGGCCTCTGGAGGCTTTCTTT. Full variable domain (outside the CDR3, taken from reference TRBV28 and TRBJ1-1): DVKVTQSSRYLVKRTGEKVFLECVQDMDHENMFWYRQDPGLGLRLIYFSYDVKMKEKGDIPEGYSVSREKKERFSLILESASTNQTSMYLCASSLSGPLEAFFGQGTRLTVV.

This clone showed up just a few times. The chain combines TRBV19 with TRBJ2-2, with 8 bases identical to TRBD1. Trimming at V came to 5 bases and at J to 4 bases, leaving 3 bases not matched to a gene. This CDR3 spans 14 amino acids. Per germline, CDR1 LNHDA and CDR2 SQIVND (reference sequence). CDR3 protein: CASSSQGGTGELFF. The CDR3 coding sequence is TGTGCCAGTAGTTCACAGGGGGGCACCGGGGAGCTGTTTTTT. Filled out from reference TRBV19 and TRBJ2-2, the complete variable domain reads DGGITQSPKYLFRKEGQNVTLSCEQNLNHDAMYWYRQDPGQGLRLIYYSQIVNDFQKGDIAEGYSVSREKKESFPLTVTSAQKNPTAFYLCASSSQGGTGELFFGEGSRLTVL.